Reported below is one T cell receptor (beta chain). Its antigen is unknown. No much larger clonotype is one base removed from it; base qualities were not supplied. CDR3 length: 14 amino acids, cysteine to phenylalanine. Only the CDR3 portion is preserved as DNA: 42 bases, with reading frame beginning at the first base. CDR1 and CDR2, looked up from the germline V gene, are MNHNS and SASEGT. The germline V end is reduced by 1 base and the J end by 7 bases; junction bases left unmatched: 4. This sample is drawn from a study of blood T cell repertoires in COVID-19 (dated by TCRdb to between 2020 and 2021). Regarding the study in general: Samples covering the acute and convalescent phases of COVID-19 were provided by collaborators in the United States, Italy and Spain. The prospective study material was composed of cDNA or gDNA derived from T cells, B-cell-depleted T cells, or PBMCs. Subjects who had been exposed to COVID-19, were actively infected with it, or had recovered from it provided the deeply sampled blood TCRbeta repertoires that made up the dataset. The repertoires were released in a freely available public database intended as a resource for research on the immune response to SARS-CoV-2. The samples were drawn from two sources: the first 160 participants of the ongoing ImmuneRACE study, and 1,000 to 1,500 subjects contributed by 6 global collaborators. Nearly every sample came with metadata listing a de-identified subject ID, COVID-19 status, age in years and sex. Where available, HLA class I and class II types were taken from metadata supplied by the sample provider and were not determined by assay-based typing. What the authors observed across the whole study: The amount of clinical and demographic metadata varied by source and participant and was provided uncurated.

Participants in the prospective study were enrolled through a virtual design, were aged 18 to 89 years, and lived in fewer than 30 United States geographic areas. In the prospective study, cohorts were assigned on the basis of participant-reported clinical history obtained from a screening survey and a study questionnaire. Exposed participants were defined as having been in contact with someone with a PCR-confirmed or clinician-diagnosed COVID-19 case within 2 weeks of study entry. Mobile phlebotomists in the prospective study collected whole blood, serum and a nasopharyngeal or oropharyngeal swab from every participant. Over an approximately 2-month period, participants in the prospective study had the option of providing additional blood draws and questionnaires. Prospective study blood samples were shipped either frozen or at room temperature before DNA extraction. TCRbeta CDR3 regions were amplified from genomic DNA using the immunoSEQ Assay, a bias-controlled multiplex PCR. The original pipeline was this. Within the assay, amplification of reference gene primers was used to estimate how many nucleated cells each sample contained. To quantify the absolute abundance of each unique TCRbeta CDR3 rearrangement, sequence reads were collapsed and filtered. For each sample, productive Simpson clonality was calculated by taking the square root of Simpson's diversity index across productive rearrangements. TCRdb carries this immuneACCESS record with in-frame sequences only. Its versions omit some clonotypes, under half of them owing to an unresolved V gene in the studies checked, with the rest unexplained. Clone size and V and J calls were adopted from that table, with D and trimming inferred from the DNA. The table for this sample lists 250,000 to 350,000 clones; roughly 90% of them were counted only once. The ten largest account for 2.5% to 3.5% of the sample.

This TCR derives from a woman between 50 and 59 years old who had been exposed to COVID-19. Recombination linked TRBV6-1 to TRBJ1-1; TRBD1 fits 9 bases in the junction. The sample consisted of PBMCs or T cells enriched from blood (not recorded which). CDR3 region: CASSEDRGQVEAFF. The nucleotides are TGTGCCAGCAGTGAAGACAGGGGGCAGGTTGAAGCTTTCTTT.